These 6 T cell receptor beta chains share one sample of origin, sequenced in a study of blood T cell repertoires in COVID-19 (dated by TCRdb to 2018 to 2021). Library method: the immunoSEQ multiplex PCR assay. In TCRdb, the immuneACCESS table is reduced to in-frame sequences with V and J assigned. These tables do not hold every clone; where another copy was compared, an unresolved V gene accounts for under half, and the others remain unexplained. The sample profile shows about 300,000 clones; roughly 90% of them were found once. Of the sample, about 6% is held by the ten largest clones. The source material was peripheral blood. All receptors come from a man between 18 and 35 years old who had recovered from COVID-19.

The rearrangement links TRBV7-8 to TRBJ2-1; 7 bases agree with TRBD2. Germline V gives CDR1 SGHVS, CDR2 FQNEAQ. V shed 0 bases and J 1 base; nucleotides not matched to a gene: 15. The CDR3 sequence is 20 residues long. CDR3 loop: CASSLAGLLASLGSYNEQFF. The CDR3 DNA is TGTGCCAGCAGCTTAGCAGGGTTACTAGCGTCCCTAGGGTCCTACAATGAGCAGTTCTTC.

Points on this clone: In the same sample, other DNA sequences code for this CDR3. The genes are TRBV9 and TRBJ2-3; D remains ambiguous. The CDR3 is 12 residues long. V was shortened by 2 bases and J by 4 bases, with 5 bases between the two germline ends. CDR1 is SGDLS and CDR2 is YYNGEE in the germline V gene. The CDR3 DNA sequence: TGTGCCAGCAGCGTCGCGGCAGATACGCAGTATTTT. Translating it yields CASSVAADTQYF. The full variable domain, in which reference TRBV9 and TRBJ2-3 provide the parts outside the CDR3, is DSGVTQTPKHLITATGQRVTLRCSPRSGDLSVYWYQQSLDQGLQFLIQYYNGEERAKGNILERFSAQQFPDLHSELNLSSLELGDSALYFCASSVAADTQYFGPGTRLTVL.

The count of this clone is one. V usage is TRBV4-1 and J usage is TRBJ1-6; D is unresolved. This CDR3 spans 16 amino acids. V shed 2 bases and J shed 0 bases, with 8 bases lying between them. CDR1 and CDR2 (germline): MGHRA, YSYEKL. DNA for the CDR3: TGCGCCAGCAGCCAACGAGAAAGCTCCTATAATTCACCCCTCCACTTT. This encodes CASSQRESSYNSPLHF.

This clone was found once. V and J are TRBV28 and TRBJ1-2, with D possibly matching TRBD1 (6 bases). This CDR3 region has 14 residues. The ends were cut back, 4 bases at V and 2 bases at J, with 11 bases in the middle. Germline V gene data show CDR1 as MDHEN and CDR2 as SYDVKM. The CDR3 reads CASSSSGENYGYTF. The CDR3 nucleotides are TGTGCCAGCAGTTCATCAGGGGAGAACTATGGCTACACCTTC.

This chain links TRBV5-4 with TRBJ1-1; 10 nucleotides align to TRBD1. With 4 bases clipped from V and 6 bases from J, the junction kept 3 bases outside the gene matches. The V gene's germline CDR1 is SGHNT and CDR2 YYREEE (reference sequence). The CDR3 contains 13 residues. CDR3 residues: CASSLGQGPEAFF. CDR3 nucleotide sequence: TGTGCCAGCAGCCTGGGACAGGGGCCTGAAGCTTTCTTT.

The chain employs TRBV5-4 and TRBJ2-7, with 10 bases that match TRBD2. CDR1 is SGHNT and CDR2 is YYREEE in the germline V gene (reference sequence). The CDR3 is 14 residues long. Trimming at V came to 4 bases and at J to 3 bases, leaving 4 bases not matched to a gene. DNA of the CDR3: TGTGCCAGCAGCCAGGGACTAGCGTTCTACGAGCAGTACTTC. Residues: CASSQGLAFYEQYF.